This is a list of T cell receptor beta chains from one sample in a study of CD8+CD57+ T cells in acquired aplastic anemia. TCRdb redid the calling of the reads with MiXCR, one entry per CDR3 protein. The sample has over 150,000 distinct CDR3 sequences; around 50% are singletons. The sample taken for sequencing was sorted CD4+, CD8+, or CD8+CD57+ T cells (not recorded which) from PBMCs. The receptors stem from a human donor with aplastic anemia. The CDR3 runs from the conserved cysteine through the conserved F or W. Fields, in order: clone size, J gene, CDR3 length, V gene, D gene, CDR3 protein, CDR3 DNA. The D gene is left open where the match is weak. Some rows have no size entry. The others give once, few or many, or a class for an expanded clone.

>.|TRBJ2-3|16|TRBV14|.
CASSQESGRGTDTQYF
TGTGCCAGCAGCCAAGAGTCAGGGAGAGGCACAGATACGCAGTATTTT
>.|TRBJ2-7|12|TRBV19|.
CASRQGGLEQYF
TGTGCCAGTAGACAGGGAGGCCTCGAGCAGTACTTC
>many|TRBJ1-1|14|TRBV19|TRBD1
CASSTDRGSTEAFF
TGTGCCAGTAGTACTGACAGGGGTAGCACTGAAGCTTTCTTT
>.|TRBJ2-7|12|TRBV29-1|.
CSLEGTGYEQYF
TGCAGCTTAGAAGGAACGGGCTACGAGCAGTACTTC
>.|TRBJ2-5|15|TRBV2|TRBD1
CASRVDRVGLETQYF
TGTGCCAGCAGAGTCGACAGGGTGGGTTTAGAGACCCAGTACTTC
>many|TRBJ2-7|14|TRBV11-2|.
CASSLEGGTYEQYF
TGTGCCAGCAGCTTAGAGGGCGGGACCTACGAGCAGTACTTC
>.|TRBJ2-7|14|TRBV29-1|TRBD1
CSVAKGQGGLEQYF
TGCAGCGTTGCTAAGGGACAGGGAGGCCTCGAGCAGTACTTC
>.|TRBJ1-1|15|TRBV20-1|TRBD1
CSATSGQGMNTEAFF
TGCAGTGCTACATCGGGACAGGGCATGAACACCGAAGCTTTCTTT
>.|TRBJ2-7|15|TRBV2|TRBD1
CASSEATGVIYEQYF
TGTGCCAGCAGTGAAGCGACAGGGGTGATTTACGAGCAGTACTTC
>once|TRBJ2-7|14|TRBV3-1|.
CASSQGGRGHEQYF
TGTGCCAGCAGCCAAGGGGGACGGGGACACGAGCAGTACTTC
>.|TRBJ2-7|16|TRBV20-1|.
CSARDRSSGTLYEQYF
TGCAGTGCTAGAGATAGGTCCAGCGGAACCCTCTACGAGCAGTACTTC
>.|TRBJ2-1|14|TRBV2|TRBD1
CASSQQGASNEQFF
TGTGCCAGCAGTCAACAGGGGGCGTCCAATGAGCAGTTCTTC
>.|TRBJ1-1|15|TRBV13|.
CASSPPGVGNTEAFF
TGTGCCAGCAGCCCACCGGGGGTAGGGAACACTGAAGCTTTCTTT
>.|TRBJ1-1|8|TRBV20-1|.
CSAPQAFF
TGCAGTGCGCCCCAAGCTTTCTTT